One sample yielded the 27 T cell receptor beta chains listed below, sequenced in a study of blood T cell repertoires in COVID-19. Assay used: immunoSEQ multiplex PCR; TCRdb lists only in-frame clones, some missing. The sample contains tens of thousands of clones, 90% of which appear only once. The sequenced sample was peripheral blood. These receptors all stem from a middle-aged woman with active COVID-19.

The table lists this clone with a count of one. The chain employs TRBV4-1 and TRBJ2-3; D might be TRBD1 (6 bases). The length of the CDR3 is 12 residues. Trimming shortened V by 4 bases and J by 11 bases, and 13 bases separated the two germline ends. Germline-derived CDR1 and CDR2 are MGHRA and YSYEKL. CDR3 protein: CASSPGQIGQYF. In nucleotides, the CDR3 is TGCGCCAGCAGCCCAGGACAGATCGGGCAGTATTTT.

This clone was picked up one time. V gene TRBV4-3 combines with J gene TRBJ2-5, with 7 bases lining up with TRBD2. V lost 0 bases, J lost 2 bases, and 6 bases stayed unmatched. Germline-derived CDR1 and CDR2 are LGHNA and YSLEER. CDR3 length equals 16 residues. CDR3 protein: CASSQDPGGKQETQYF. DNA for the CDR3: TGCGCCAGCAGCCAAGATCCCGGGGGGAAGCAAGAGACCCAGTACTTC.

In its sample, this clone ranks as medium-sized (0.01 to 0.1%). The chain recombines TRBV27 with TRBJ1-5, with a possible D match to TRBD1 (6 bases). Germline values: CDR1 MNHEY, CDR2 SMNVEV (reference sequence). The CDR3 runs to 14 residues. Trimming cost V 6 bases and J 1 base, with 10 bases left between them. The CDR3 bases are TGTGCCAGCAGGGCAGGGGAAAGCAATCAGCCCCAGCATTTT. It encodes CASRAGESNQPQHF.

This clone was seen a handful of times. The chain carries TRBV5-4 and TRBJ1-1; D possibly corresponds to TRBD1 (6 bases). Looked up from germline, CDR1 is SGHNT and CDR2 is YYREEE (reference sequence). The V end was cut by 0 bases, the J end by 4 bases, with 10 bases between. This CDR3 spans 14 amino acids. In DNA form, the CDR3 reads TGTGCCAGCAGCTTGGGACAGGCTATCACTGAAGCTTTCTTT. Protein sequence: CASSLGQAITEAFF.

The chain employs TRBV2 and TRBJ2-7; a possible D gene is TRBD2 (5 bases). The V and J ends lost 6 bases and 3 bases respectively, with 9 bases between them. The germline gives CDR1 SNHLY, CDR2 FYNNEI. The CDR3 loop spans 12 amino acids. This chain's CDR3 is CASREDFYEQYF. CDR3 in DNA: TGTGCCAGCAGAGAGGACTTCTACGAGCAGTACTTC.

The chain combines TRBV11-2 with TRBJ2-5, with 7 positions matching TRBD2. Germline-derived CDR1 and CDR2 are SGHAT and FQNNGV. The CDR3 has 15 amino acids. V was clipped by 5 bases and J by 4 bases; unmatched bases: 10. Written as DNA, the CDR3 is TGTGCCAGCAGCCCAATCGGCGGGGGTAGAGAGACCCAGTACTTC. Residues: CASSPIGGGRETQYF.

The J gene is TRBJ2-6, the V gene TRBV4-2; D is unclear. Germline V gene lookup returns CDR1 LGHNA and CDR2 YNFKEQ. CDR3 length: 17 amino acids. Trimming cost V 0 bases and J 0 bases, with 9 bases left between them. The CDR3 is CASSQELWSSGANVLTF. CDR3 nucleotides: TGTGCCAGCAGCCAAGAACTCTGGAGCTCTGGGGCCAACGTCCTGACTTTC.

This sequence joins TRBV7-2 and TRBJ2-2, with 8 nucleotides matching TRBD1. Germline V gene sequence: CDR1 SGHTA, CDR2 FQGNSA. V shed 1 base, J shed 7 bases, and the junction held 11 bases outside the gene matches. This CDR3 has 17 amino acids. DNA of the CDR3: TGTGCCAGCAGCTTAGTAGGGGGGACAGGCGCCCTCGGGGAGCTGTTTTTT. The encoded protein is CASSLVGGTGALGELFF.

The CDR3 region is CASSMRGRTGELFF. The CDR3 region has the DNA TGTGCCAGTAGTATGAGGGGGCGCACCGGGGAGCTGTTTTTT. J is TRBJ2-2 and V is TRBV19; TRBD1 aligns across 7 bases. Germline V CDR1 and CDR2: LNHDA, SQIVND (reference sequence). Trimming cost V 3 bases and J 4 bases; bases outside gene matches: 2. This CDR3 is 14 amino acids long.

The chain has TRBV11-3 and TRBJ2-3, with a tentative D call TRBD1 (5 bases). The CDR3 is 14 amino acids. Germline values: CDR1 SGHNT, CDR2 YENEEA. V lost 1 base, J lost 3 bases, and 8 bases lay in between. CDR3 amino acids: CASSLAAGTDTQYF. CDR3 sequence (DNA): TGTGCCAGCAGCTTAGCGGCAGGGACAGATACGCAGTATTTT.

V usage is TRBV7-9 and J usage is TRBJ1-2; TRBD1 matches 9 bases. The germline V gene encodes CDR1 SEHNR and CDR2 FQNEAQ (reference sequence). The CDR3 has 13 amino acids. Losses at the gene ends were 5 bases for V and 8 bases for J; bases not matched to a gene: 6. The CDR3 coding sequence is TGTGCCAGCAGCCGGGACAGGGTCGGAGGCTACACCTTC. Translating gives CASSRDRVGGYTF.

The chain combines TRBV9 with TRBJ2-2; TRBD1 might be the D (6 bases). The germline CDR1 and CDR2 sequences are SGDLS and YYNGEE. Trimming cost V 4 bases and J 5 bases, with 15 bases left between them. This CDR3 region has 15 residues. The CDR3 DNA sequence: TGTGCCAGCAGCAGGCTGGGGGCCAGAACCGGGGAGCTGTTTTTT. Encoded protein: CASSRLGARTGELFF.

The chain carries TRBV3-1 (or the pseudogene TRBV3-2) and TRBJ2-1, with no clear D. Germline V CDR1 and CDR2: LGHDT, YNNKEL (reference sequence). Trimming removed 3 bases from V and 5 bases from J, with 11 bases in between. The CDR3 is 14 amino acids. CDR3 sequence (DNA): TGTGCCAGCAGCCATACGAGACGGGACAATGAGCAGTTCTTC. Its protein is CASSHTRRDNEQFF.

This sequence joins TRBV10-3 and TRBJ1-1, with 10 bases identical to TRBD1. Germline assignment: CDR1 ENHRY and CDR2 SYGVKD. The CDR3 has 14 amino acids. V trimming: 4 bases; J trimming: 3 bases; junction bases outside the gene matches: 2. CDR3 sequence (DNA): TGTGCCATCAGTGGTGGACAGGGGGACACTGAAGCTTTCTTT. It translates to CAISGGQGDTEAFF.

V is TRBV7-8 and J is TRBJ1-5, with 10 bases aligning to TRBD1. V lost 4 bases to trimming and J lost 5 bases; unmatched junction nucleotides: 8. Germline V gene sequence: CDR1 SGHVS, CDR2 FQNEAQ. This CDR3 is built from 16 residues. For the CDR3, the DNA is TGTGCCAGCAGCTACGGGGACAGGGGCCGGGATCAGCCCCAGCATTTT. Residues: CASSYGDRGRDQPQHF.

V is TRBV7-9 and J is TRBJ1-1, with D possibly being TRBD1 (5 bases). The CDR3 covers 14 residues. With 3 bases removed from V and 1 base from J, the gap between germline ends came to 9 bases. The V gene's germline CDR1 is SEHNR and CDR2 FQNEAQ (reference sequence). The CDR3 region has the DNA TGTGCCAGCAGCTTTGGAGGGACGAACACTGAAGCTTTCTTT. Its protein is CASSFGGTNTEAFF.

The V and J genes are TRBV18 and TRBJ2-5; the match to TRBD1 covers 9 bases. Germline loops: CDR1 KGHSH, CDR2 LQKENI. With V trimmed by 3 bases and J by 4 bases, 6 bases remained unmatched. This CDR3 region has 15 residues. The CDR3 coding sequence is TGTGCCAGCTCACCTCGACGACAGGGGGGAGAGACCCAGTACTTC. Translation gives CASSPRRQGGETQYF.

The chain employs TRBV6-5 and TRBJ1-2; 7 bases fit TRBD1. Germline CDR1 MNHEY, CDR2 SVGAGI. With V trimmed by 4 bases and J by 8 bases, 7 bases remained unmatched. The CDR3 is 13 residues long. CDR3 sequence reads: CASSSDRVWGYTF. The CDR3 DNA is TGTGCCAGCAGTTCAGACAGGGTTTGGGGCTACACCTTC.

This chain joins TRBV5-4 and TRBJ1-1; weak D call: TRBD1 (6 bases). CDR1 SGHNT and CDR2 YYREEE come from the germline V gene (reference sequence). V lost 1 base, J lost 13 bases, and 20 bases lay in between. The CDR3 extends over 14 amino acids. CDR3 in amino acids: CASSLLGGREVGFF. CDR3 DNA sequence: TGTGCCAGCAGCTTGCTAGGGGGGCGGGAGGTTGGTTTCTTT. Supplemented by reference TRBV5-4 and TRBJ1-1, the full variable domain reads ETGVTQSPTHLIKTRGQQVTLRCSSQSGHNTVSWYQQALGQGPQFIFQYYREEENGRGNFPPRFSGLQFPNYSSELNVNALELDDSALYLCASSLLGGREVGFFGQGTRLTVV.

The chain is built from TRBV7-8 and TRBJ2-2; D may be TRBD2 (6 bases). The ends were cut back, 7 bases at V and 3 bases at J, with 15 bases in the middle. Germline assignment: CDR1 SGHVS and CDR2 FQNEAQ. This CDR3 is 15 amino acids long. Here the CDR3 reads CASKGAGTYTGELFF. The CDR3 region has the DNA TGTGCCAGCAAAGGTGCGGGGACCTACACCGGGGAGCTGTTTTTT.

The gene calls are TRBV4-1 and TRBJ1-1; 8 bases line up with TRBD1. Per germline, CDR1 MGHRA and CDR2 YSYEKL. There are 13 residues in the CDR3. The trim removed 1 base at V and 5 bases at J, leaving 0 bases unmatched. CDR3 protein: CASSQGTGTEAFF. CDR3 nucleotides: TGCGCCAGCAGCCAAGGGACAGGGACTGAAGCTTTCTTT.

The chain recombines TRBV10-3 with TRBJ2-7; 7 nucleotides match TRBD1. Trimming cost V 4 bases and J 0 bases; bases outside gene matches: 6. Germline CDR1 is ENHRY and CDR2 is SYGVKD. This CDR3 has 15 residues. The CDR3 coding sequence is TGTGCCATCAGTGGACAGGGACCGAGCTCCTACGAGCAGTACTTC. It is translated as CAISGQGPSSYEQYF.

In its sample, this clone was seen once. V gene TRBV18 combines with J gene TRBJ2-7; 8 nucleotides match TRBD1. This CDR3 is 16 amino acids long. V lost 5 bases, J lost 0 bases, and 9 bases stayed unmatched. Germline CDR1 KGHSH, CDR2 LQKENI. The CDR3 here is CASSSNTGTGSYEQYF. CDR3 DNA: TGTGCCAGCTCATCAAACACCGGGACAGGCTCCTACGAGCAGTACTTC.

In nucleotides, the CDR3 is TGTGCCAGCAGTGCGATAACCGGGACTAAGCTCCCTGTTTCAAACACAGATACGCAGTATTTT. This gives the protein CASSAITGTKLPVSNTDTQYF. The chain joins TRBV6-2 or TRBV6-3 to TRBJ2-3; 7 bases line up with TRBD2. V lost 5 bases to trimming and J lost 2 bases; unmatched junction nucleotides: 25. Germline-derived CDR1 and CDR2 are MNHEY and SVGEGT. This CDR3 region has 21 residues.

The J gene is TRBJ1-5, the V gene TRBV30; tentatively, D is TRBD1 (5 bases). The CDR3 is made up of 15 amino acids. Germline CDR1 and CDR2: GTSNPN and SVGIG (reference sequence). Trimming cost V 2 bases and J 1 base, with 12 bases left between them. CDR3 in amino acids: CAWSPGGASNQPQHF. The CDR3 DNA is TGTGCCTGGAGTCCCGGAGGGGCAAGCAATCAGCCCCAGCATTTT.

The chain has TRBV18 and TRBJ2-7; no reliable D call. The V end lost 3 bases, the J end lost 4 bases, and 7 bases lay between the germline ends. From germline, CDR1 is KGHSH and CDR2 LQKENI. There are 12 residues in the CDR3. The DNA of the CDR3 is TGTGCCAGCTCACCCGTAAATTACGAGCAGTACTTC. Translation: CASSPVNYEQYF.

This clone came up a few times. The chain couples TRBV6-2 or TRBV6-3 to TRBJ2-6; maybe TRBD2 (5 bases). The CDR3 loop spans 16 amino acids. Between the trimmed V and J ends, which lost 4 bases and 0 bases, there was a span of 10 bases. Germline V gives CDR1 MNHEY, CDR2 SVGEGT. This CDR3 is CASSWLAYSGANVLTF. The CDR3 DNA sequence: TGTGCCAGCAGTTGGCTAGCCTACTCTGGGGCCAACGTCCTGACTTTC.